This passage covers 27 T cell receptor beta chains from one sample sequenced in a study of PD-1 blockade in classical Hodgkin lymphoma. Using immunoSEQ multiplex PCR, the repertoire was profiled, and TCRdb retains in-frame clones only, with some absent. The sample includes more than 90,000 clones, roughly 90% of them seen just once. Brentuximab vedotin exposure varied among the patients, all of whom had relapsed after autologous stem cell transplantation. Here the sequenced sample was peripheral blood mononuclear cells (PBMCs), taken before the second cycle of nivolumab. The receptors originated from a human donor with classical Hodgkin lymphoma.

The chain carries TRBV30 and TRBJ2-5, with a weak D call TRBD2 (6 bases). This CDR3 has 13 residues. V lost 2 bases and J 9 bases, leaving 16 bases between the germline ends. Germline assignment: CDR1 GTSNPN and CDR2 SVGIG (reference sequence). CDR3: CAWSSLEGTAQYF. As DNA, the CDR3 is TGTGCCTGGAGTTCTCTGGAGGGGACTGCCCAGTACTTC.

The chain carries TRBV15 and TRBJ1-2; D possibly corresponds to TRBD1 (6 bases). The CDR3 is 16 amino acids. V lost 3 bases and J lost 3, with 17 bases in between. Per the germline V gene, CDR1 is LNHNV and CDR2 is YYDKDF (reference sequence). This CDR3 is CATSRPGTRSDYGYTF. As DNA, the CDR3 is TGTGCCACCAGCAGGCCCGGGACAAGGTCTGACTATGGCTACACCTTC.

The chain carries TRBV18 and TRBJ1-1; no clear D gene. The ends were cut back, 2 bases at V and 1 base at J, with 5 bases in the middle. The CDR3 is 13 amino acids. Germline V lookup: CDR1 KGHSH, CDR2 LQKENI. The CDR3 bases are TGTGCCAGCTCACCATTGGGGAACACTGAAGCTTTCTTT. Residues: CASSPLGNTEAFF.

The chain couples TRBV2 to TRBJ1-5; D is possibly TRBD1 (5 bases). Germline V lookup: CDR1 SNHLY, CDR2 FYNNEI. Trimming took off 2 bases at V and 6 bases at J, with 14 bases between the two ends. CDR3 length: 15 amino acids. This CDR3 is CASSERGRDGQPQHF. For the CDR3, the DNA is TGTGCCAGCAGTGAAAGGGGCAGGGACGGTCAGCCCCAGCATTTT. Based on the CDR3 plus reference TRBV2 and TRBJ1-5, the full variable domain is EPEVTQTPSHQVTQMGQEVILRCVPISNHLYFYWYRQILGQKVEFLVSFYNNEISEKSEIFDDQFSVERPDGSNFTLKIRSTKLEDSAMYFCASSERGRDGQPQHFGDGTRLSIL.

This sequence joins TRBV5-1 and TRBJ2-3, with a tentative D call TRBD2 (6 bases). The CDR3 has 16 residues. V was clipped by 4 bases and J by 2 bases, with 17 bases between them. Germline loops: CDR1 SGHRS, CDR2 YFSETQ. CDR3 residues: CASSAGVTGDTDTQYF. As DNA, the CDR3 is TGCGCCAGCAGCGCGGGTGTGACGGGAGACACAGATACGCAGTATTTT.

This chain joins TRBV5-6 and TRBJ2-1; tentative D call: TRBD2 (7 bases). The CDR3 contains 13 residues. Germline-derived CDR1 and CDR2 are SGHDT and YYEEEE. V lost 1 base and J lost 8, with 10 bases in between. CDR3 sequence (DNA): TGTGCCAGCAGCTTGACAGGGAGGGATGAGCAGTTCTTC. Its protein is CASSLTGRDEQFF.

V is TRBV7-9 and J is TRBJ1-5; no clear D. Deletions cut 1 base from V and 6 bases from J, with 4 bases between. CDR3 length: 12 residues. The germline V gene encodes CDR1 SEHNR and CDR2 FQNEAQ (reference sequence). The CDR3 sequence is CASSLVGQPQHF. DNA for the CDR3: TGTGCCAGCAGCTTAGTAGGTCAGCCCCAGCATTTT.

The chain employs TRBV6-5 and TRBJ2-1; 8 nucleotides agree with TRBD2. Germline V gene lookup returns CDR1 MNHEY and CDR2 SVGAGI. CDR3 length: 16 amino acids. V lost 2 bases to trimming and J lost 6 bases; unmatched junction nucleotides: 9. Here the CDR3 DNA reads TGTGCCAGCAGTTACCGGACTAGCTACCTCCCCAATGAGCAGTTCTTC. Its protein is CASSYRTSYLPNEQFF.

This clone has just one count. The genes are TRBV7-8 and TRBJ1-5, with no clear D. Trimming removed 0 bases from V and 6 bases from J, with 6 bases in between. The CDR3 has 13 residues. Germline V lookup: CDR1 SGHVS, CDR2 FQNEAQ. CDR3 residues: CASSLAGIQPQHF. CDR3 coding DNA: TGTGCCAGCAGCTTAGCAGGGATTCAGCCCCAGCATTTT. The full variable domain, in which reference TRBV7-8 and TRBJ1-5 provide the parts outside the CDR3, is GAGVSQSPRYKVAKRGQDVALRCDPISGHVSLFWYQQALGQGPEFLTYFQNEAQLDKSGLPSDRFFAERPEGSVSTLKIQRTQQEDSAVYLCASSLAGIQPQHFGDGTRLSIL.

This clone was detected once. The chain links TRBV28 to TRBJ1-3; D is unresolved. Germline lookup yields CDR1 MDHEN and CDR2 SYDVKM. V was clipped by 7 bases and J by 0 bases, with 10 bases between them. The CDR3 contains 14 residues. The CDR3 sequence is CASTPLASGNTIYF. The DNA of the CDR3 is TGTGCCAGCACCCCCCTTGCCTCTGGAAACACCATATATTTT. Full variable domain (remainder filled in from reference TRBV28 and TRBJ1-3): DVKVTQSSRYLVKRTGEKVFLECVQDMDHENMFWYRQDPGLGLRLIYFSYDVKMKEKGDIPEGYSVSREKKERFSLILESASTNQTSMYLCASTPLASGNTIYFGEGSWLTVV.

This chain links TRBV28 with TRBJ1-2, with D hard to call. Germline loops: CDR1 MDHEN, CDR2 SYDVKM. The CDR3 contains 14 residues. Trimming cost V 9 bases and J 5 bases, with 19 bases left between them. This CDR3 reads CASRRPSSFYGYTF. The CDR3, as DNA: TGTGCCAGTAGACGTCCGTCTTCTTTTTATGGCTACACCTTC.

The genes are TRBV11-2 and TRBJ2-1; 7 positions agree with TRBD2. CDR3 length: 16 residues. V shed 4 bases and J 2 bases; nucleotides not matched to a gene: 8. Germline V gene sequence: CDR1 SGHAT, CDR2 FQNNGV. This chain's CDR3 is CASSSTTSQAYNEQFF. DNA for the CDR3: TGTGCCAGCAGCTCCACGACTAGCCAAGCCTACAATGAGCAGTTCTTC.

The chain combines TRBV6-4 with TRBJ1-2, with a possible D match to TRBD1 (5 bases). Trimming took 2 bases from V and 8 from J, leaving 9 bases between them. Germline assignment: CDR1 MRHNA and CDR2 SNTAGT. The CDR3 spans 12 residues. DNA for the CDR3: TGTGCCAGCAGTGACCGGGCAGGGGGCTACACCTTC. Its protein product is CASSDRAGGYTF.

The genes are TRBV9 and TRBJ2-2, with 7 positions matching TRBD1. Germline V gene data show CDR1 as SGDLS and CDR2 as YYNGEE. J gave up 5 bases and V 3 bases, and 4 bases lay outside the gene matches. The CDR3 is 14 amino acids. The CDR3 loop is CASSAVQGTGELFF. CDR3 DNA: TGTGCCAGCAGCGCCGTACAGGGGACCGGGGAGCTGTTTTTT.

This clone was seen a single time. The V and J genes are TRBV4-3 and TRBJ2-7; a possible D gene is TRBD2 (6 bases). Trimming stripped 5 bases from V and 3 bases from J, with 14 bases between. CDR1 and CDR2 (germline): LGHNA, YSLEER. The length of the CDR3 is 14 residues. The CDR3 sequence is CASSSTAGNYEQYF. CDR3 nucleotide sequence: TGCGCCAGCAGCTCCACCGCGGGGAACTACGAGCAGTACTTC.

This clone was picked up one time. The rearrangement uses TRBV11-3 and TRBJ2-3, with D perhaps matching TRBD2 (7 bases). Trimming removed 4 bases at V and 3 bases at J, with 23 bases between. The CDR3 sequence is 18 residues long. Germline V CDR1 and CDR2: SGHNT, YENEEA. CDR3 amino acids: CASSSTGRGIGRTDTQYF. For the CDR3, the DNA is TGTGCCAGCAGCTCAACAGGGAGGGGGATAGGAAGGACAGATACGCAGTATTTT.

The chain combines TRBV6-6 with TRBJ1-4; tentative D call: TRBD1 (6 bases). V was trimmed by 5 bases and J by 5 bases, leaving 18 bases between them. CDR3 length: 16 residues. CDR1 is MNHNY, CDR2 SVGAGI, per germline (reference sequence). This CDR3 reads CASSPTGRKSNEKLFF. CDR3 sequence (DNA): TGTGCCAGCAGTCCAACAGGGAGGAAATCCAATGAAAAACTGTTTTTT.

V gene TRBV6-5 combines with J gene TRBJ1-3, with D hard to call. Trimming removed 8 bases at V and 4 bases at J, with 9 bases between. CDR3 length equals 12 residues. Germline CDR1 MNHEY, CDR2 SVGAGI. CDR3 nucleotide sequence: TGTGCCAGCGGCGGATTAGGAAACACCATATATTTT. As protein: CASGGLGNTIYF.

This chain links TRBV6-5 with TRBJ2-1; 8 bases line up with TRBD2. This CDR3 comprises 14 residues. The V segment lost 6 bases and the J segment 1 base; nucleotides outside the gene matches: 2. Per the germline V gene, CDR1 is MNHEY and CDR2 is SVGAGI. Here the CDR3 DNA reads TGTGCCAGCAGGGGACTAGTTTCCTACAATGAGCAGTTCTTC. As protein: CASRGLVSYNEQFF.

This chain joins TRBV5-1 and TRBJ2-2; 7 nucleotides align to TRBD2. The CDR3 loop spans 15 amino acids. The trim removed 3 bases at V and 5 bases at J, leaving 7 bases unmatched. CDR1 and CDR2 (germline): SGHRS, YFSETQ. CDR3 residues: CASSSEAGHTGELFF. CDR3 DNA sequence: TGCGCCAGCAGCTCGGAAGCGGGGCATACCGGGGAGCTGTTTTTT.

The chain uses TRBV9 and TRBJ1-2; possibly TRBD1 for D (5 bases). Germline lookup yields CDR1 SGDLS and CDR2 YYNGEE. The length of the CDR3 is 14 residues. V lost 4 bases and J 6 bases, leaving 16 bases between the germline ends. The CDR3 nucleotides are TGTGCCAGCAGCCCCGAAGACAGTTGGGATGGCTACACCTTC. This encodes CASSPEDSWDGYTF.

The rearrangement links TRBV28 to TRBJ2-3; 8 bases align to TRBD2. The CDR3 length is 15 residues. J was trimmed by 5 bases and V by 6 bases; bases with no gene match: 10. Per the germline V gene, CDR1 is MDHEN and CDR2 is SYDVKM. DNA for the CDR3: TGTGCCAGCAGCCGCAGGCAGCGGGGGAAAGATACGCAGTATTTT. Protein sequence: CASSRRQRGKDTQYF.

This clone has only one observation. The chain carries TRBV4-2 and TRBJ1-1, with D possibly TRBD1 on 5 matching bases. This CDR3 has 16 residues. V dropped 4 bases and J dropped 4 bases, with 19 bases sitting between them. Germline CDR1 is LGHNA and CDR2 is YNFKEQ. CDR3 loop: CASSRSDSALSTEAFF. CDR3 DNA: TGTGCCAGCAGCCGGAGCGACAGCGCCTTAAGCACTGAAGCTTTCTTT.

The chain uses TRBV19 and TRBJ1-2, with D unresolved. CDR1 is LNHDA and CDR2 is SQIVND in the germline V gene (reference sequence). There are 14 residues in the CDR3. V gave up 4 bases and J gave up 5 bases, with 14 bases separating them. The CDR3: CASSTNPLYYGYTF. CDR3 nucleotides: TGTGCCAGTAGTACAAACCCCCTTTATTATGGCTACACCTTC.

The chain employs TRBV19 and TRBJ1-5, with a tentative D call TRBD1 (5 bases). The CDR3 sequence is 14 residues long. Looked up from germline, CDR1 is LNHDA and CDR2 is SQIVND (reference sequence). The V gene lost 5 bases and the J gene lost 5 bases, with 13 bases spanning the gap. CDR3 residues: CASSPLKGDQPQHF. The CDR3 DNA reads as TGTGCCAGTAGTCCCCTTAAAGGGGATCAGCCCCAGCATTTT.

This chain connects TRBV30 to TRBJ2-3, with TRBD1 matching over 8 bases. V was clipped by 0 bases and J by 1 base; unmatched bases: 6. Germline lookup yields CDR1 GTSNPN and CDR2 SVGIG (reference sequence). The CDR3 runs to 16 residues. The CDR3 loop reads CAWSVRPGQGTDTQYF. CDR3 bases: TGTGCCTGGAGTGTACGTCCGGGACAGGGCACAGATACGCAGTATTTT.

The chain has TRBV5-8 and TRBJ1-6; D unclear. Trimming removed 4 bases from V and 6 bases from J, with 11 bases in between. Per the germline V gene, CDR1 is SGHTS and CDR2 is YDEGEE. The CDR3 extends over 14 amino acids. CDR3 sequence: CASSPRYRNSPLHF. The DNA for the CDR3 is TGTGCCAGCAGCCCGAGGTATCGTAATTCACCCCTCCACTTT.